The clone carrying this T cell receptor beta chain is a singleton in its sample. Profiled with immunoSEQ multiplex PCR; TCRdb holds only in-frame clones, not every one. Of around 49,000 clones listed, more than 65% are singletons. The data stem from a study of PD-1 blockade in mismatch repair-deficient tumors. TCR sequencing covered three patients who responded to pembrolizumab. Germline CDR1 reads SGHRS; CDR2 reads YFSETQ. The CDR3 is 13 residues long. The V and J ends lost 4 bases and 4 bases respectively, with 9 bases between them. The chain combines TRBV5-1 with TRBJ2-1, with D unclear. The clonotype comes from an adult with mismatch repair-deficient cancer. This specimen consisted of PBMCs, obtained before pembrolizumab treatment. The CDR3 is CASSANNYNEQFF. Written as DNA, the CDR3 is TGCGCCAGCAGCGCCAACAATTACAATGAGCAGTTCTTC.